What follows are 17 T cell receptor beta chains derived from one specimen sequenced in a study of blood T cell repertoires in COVID-19. The assay was immunoSEQ multiplex PCR, and TCRdb's table has in-frame clones only and misses some. The repertoire includes some 57,000 clones, 70% to 85% of them detected once, and approximately 10% sits in the top ten. Input material: peripheral blood. All receptors derive from a man older than 75 with COVID-19, enrolled during active disease.

This clone was detected a few times. The rearrangement links TRBV18 to TRBJ1-2, with D maybe TRBD1 (6 bases). Trimming left V 3 bases short and J 0 bases short, with 11 bases between. From germline, CDR1 is KGHSH and CDR2 LQKENI. CDR3 size: 15 residues. The chain's CDR3 is CASSPGTTTNYGYTF. The CDR3 nucleotides read TGTGCCAGCTCACCCGGGACAACTACTAACTATGGCTACACCTTC.

The V call is TRBV6-2 or TRBV6-3, the J call TRBJ2-7; D is unresolved. V dropped 3 bases and J dropped 2 bases, with 5 bases sitting between them. There are 12 residues in the CDR3. Germline values: CDR1 MNHEY, CDR2 SVGEGT. The CDR3: CASSYTAYEQYV. CDR3 DNA: TGTGCCAGCAGTTATACAGCCTACGAGCAGTACGTC.

The chain employs TRBV5-8 and TRBJ1-5; D is unclear. The CDR3 covers 17 residues. V shed 4 bases and J shed 0 bases, with 17 bases lying between them. From germline, CDR1 is SGHTS and CDR2 YDEGEE. The CDR3 spells CASSRGETGYSNQPQHF. CDR3 DNA: TGTGCCAGCAGCCGCGGGGAAACTGGGTATAGCAATCAGCCCCAGCATTTT.

The rearrangement uses TRBV3-1 (or the pseudogene TRBV3-2) and TRBJ1-4; a possible D gene is TRBD1 (6 bases). Trimming took off 3 bases at V and 11 bases at J, with 16 bases between the two ends. The CDR3 spans 14 residues. The germline V gene encodes CDR1 LGHDT and CDR2 YNNKEL (reference sequence). DNA of the CDR3: TGTGCCAGCAGCCACCCAAACTCAGGGGAGAAACTGTTTTTT. This sequence encodes CASSHPNSGEKLFF.

The CDR3 nucleotides read TGTGCCAGCAGCCCACTTGGAGCCGACAGCCGCAATCAGCCCCAGCATTTT. Translated, it gives CASSPLGADSRNQPQHF. The rearrangement links TRBV11-2 to TRBJ1-5; D perhaps matches TRBD1 (5 bases). Germline V CDR1 and CDR2: SGHAT, FQNNGV. The CDR3 runs 17 residues. Trimming cost V 5 bases and J 2 bases, with 19 bases left between them.

The rearrangement joins TRBV25-1 to TRBJ1-3, with a possible D match to TRBD1 (6 bases). This CDR3 has 13 residues. In germline, CDR1 is MGHDK, CDR2 SYGVNS. Deletions cut 6 bases from V and 2 bases from J, with 8 bases between. The CDR3 DNA reads TGTGCCAGCAGAGGGGGACCTGGAAACACCATATATTTT. Translated: CASRGGPGNTIYF.

The chain recombines TRBV5-5 with TRBJ1-1; the D is unclear. The CDR3 spans 15 residues. Germline V gene lookup returns CDR1 SGHKS and CDR2 YYEKEE (reference sequence). V was cut by 0 bases and J by 1 base, with 10 bases left in between. The CDR3 sequence is CASSLELVRNTEAFF. DNA for the CDR3: TGTGCCAGCAGCTTGGAATTAGTGAGGAACACTGAAGCTTTCTTT.

This chain joins TRBV6-2 or TRBV6-3 and TRBJ2-7, with TRBD2 matching 12 bases. The germline gives CDR1 MNHEY, CDR2 SVGEGT. The V gene end was trimmed by 5 bases and the J gene end by 0 bases; junction bases not matched to a gene: 11. CDR3 length: 18 residues. CDR3 DNA: TGTGCCAGCAGTCGCATGCCGATGACTAGCGGGAGCTCCTACGAGCAGTACGTC. Encoded protein: CASSRMPMTSGSSYEQYV.

The chain couples TRBV5-1 to TRBJ1-4; 7 bases fit TRBD1. This CDR3 contains 16 residues. CDR1 SGHRS and CDR2 YFSETQ come from the germline V gene. After removal of 5 bases from V and 6 bases from J, the junction contained 13 bases not matched to a gene. Here the CDR3 DNA reads TGCGCCAGCAGTCAAGGGGGCAGTCTCGACTATGAAAAACTGTTTTTT. Protein product: CASSQGGSLDYEKLFF.

V and J are TRBV5-4 and TRBJ1-2; 8 nucleotides align to TRBD1. CDR3 length equals 13 residues. Germline CDR1 reads SGHNT; CDR2 reads YYREEE (reference sequence). V was clipped by 5 bases and J by 4 bases; unmatched bases: 4. Written as DNA, the CDR3 is TGTGCCAGCAGGGACACAGGGGGCTATGGCTACACCTTC. Protein product: CASRDTGGYGYTF. The full variable domain, in which reference TRBV5-4 and TRBJ1-2 provide the parts outside the CDR3, is ETGVTQSPTHLIKTRGQQVTLRCSSQSGHNTVSWYQQALGQGPQFIFQYYREEENGRGNFPPRFSGLQFPNYSSELNVNALELDDSALYLCASRDTGGYGYTFGSGTRLTVV.

The V call is TRBV19, the J call TRBJ1-1; tentative D call: TRBD1 (5 bases). Per the germline V gene, CDR1 is LNHDA and CDR2 is SQIVND (reference sequence). The V end was cut by 8 bases, the J end by 5 bases, with 15 bases between. This CDR3 is 13 amino acids long. The CDR3 DNA sequence: TGTGCCAGTGGCTCGAAAAGGGGAACTGAAGCTTTCTTT. It translates to CASGSKRGTEAFF.

The chain links TRBV7-2 to TRBJ2-3; D might be TRBD2 (5 bases). The CDR3 is 14 residues long. The V and J ends lost 5 bases and 2 bases respectively, with 11 bases between them. Germline CDR1 SGHTA, CDR2 FQGNSA. The CDR3 is CASSPTRDTDTQYF. CDR3 nucleotides: TGTGCCAGCAGCCCCACGAGGGACACAGATACGCAGTATTTT.

The rearrangement uses TRBV28 and TRBJ1-1; D may be TRBD1 (6 bases). The CDR3 totals 13 residues. Germline V CDR1 and CDR2: MDHEN, SYDVKM. V shed 5 bases and J shed 3 bases, with 10 bases lying between them. Here the CDR3 reads CASSIGGDTEAFF. The DNA of the CDR3 is TGTGCCAGCAGTATAGGGGGGGACACTGAAGCTTTCTTT.

The V and J genes are TRBV7-8 and TRBJ1-5; tentatively, D is TRBD1 (6 bases). The germline V gene encodes CDR1 SGHVS and CDR2 FQNEAQ. This CDR3 is 16 amino acids long. V lost 5 bases to trimming and J lost 5 bases, with 19 bases between them. The CDR3 sequence is CASSIRDTGSHQPQHF. The CDR3, as DNA: TGTGCCAGCAGCATTCGGGACACAGGGAGTCATCAGCCCCAGCATTTT.

This chain joins TRBV15 and TRBJ1-1; D is uncertain. Germline V gene sequence: CDR1 LNHNV, CDR2 YYDKDF (reference sequence). The CDR3 is 15 amino acids. Trimming left V 0 bases short and J 1 base short, with 9 bases between. The CDR3 DNA is TGTGCCACCAGCAGAGAGAGGCGAGGGAACACTGAAGCTTTCTTT. Its protein product is CATSRERRGNTEAFF.

The chain couples TRBV7-2 to TRBJ2-2; unclear D gene. This CDR3 spans 14 amino acids. Germline V gene lookup returns CDR1 SGHTA and CDR2 FQGNSA. Deletions cut 5 bases from V and 3 bases from J, with 10 bases between. The CDR3 nucleotides are TGTGCCAGCAGCCCTGACATCTACACCGGGGAGCTGTTTTTT. Its protein product is CASSPDIYTGELFF.

The rearrangement links TRBV13 to TRBJ2-1, with 9 bases matching TRBD1. This CDR3 region has 16 residues. CDR1 PRHDT and CDR2 FYEKMQ come from the germline V gene (reference sequence). Germline trimming cut 1 base from V and 8 bases from J; bases unmatched to any gene: 9. For the CDR3, the DNA is TGTGCCAGCAGCTTAGACGGTGGACAGGGGTACGATGAGCAGTTCTTC. This gives the protein CASSLDGGQGYDEQFF.